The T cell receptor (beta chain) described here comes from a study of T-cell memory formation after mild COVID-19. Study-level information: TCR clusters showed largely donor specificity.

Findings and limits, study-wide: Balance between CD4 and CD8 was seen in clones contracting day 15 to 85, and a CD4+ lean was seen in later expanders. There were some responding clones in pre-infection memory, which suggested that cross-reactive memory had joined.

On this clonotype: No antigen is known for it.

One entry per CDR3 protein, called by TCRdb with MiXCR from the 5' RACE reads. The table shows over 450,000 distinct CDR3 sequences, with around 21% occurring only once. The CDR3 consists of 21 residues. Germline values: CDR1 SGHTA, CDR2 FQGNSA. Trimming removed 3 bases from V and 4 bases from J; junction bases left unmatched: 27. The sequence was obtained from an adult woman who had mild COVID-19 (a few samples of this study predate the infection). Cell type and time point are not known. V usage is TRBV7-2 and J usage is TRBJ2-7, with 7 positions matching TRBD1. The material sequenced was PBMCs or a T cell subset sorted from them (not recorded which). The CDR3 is CASSLEIVRQGESYNLYEQYF. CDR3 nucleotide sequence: TGTGCCAGCAGCTTGGAGATTGTCCGGCAGGGGGAGTCCTACAACTTATACGAGCAGTACTTC.